A selection of T cell receptor beta chains follows, all from one sample in a study of blood T cells in healthy people across ages. TCRdb reanalysed the 5' RACE reads using MiXCR and keeps one entry per CDR3 protein. The repertoire holds around 820,000 distinct CDR3 sequences, around 25% seen once, with roughly 3.5% in the top ten. This sample was also put to use in a study of T cells of mothers and their children.

The specimen sequenced was blood. Every receptor here comes from a boy between 10 and 17 years old in good health. Both conserved end residues are part of each CDR3. D genes are given only for firm matches. The size of a clone is reported for some rows only, either as once, few or many, or as a class for expanded clones.

clone_size,v_call,d_call,j_call,cdr3_nt,cdr3_aa
few,TRBV9,TRBD1,TRBJ2-1,TGTGCCAGCAGCGACGACAGGGGGGCGGTCGATGAGCAGTTCTTC,CASSDDRGAVDEQFF
.,TRBV5-1,TRBD1,TRBJ1-4,TGCGCCAGCAGCTTGGAGGCAGGGGGCCATGAAAAACTGTTTTTT,CASSLEAGGHEKLFF
.,TRBV3-1,TRBD2,TRBJ2-7,TGTGCCAGCAGCCGCCGACTAGCGGGGGGCCAAAGATACGAGCAGTACTTC,CASSRRLAGGQRYEQYF
few,TRBV11-2,.,TRBJ1-2,TGTGCCAGCAGCTTAGAAGGCAGGGTCAACTATGGCTACACCTTC,CASSLEGRVNYGYTF
.,TRBV5-4,.,TRBJ2-7,TGTGCCAGCAGCCCAGCCACAGGGCCCTACGAGCAGTACTTC,CASSPATGPYEQYF
few,TRBV6-2/TRBV6-3,.,TRBJ2-2,TGTGCCAGCAGTTACTCCCTCGGCGGCCAACTGAACACCGGGGAGCTGTTTTTT,CASSYSLGGQLNTGELFF
.,TRBV3-1,.,TRBJ1-6,TGTGCCAGCAGCCAAGAAAAGGACTACTATTCACCCCTCCACTTT,CASSQEKDYYSPLHF
.,TRBV4-3,.,TRBJ2-1,TGCGCCAGCAGCCAAGTCGGGGCTACCCCGAACAATGAGCAGTTCTTC,CASSQVGATPNNEQFF
few,TRBV29-1,.,TRBJ2-7,TGCAGCGTTAAGGTCGCGGACGAGCAGTACTTC,CSVKVADEQYF
few,TRBV5-5,.,TRBJ2-7,TGTGCCAGCAGCTTGGTTGGGGGGACGAGCTCCTACGAGCAGTACTTC,CASSLVGGTSSYEQYF
.,TRBV4-2,TRBD2,TRBJ2-1,TGTGCCAGCAGCCAAGATGGGACTAGCGGGATTTATGAGCAGTTCTTC,CASSQDGTSGIYEQFF
few,TRBV18,.,TRBJ2-2,TGTGCCAGCTCACCCCAACCGGCAGCGGCGAACACCGGGGAGCTGTTTTTT,CASSPQPAAANTGELFF
.,TRBV29-1,.,TRBJ2-1,TGCAGCACCCGAGGGAGCCGGGGAGGCGGTGAGCAGTTCTTC,CSTRGSRGGGEQFF
few,TRBV7-9,.,TRBJ2-5,TGTGCCAGCAGCCCAAACCAGGAGTCGGAGACCCAGTACTTC,CASSPNQESETQYF
.,TRBV4-3,.,TRBJ2-1,TGCGCCAGCAGCCAAGATCTTGGGCTCGCAAGCTCCTACAATGAGCAGTTCTTC,CASSQDLGLASSYNEQFF
.,TRBV20-1,TRBD1,TRBJ2-5,TGCAGTGCTAATGAACCGGGACAGGGAAAAGAGACCCAGTACTTC,CSANEPGQGKETQYF
few,TRBV11-2,TRBD1,TRBJ2-5,TGTGCCAGCAGCTTAGATCCTGTCGACAGGGGCTGGGAGACCCAGTACTTC,CASSLDPVDRGWETQYF
.,TRBV6-2/TRBV6-3,.,TRBJ1-1,TGTGCCAGCAGTTACGGAGGGGACCTTGGCGCTGAAGCTTTCTTT,CASSYGGDLGAEAFF
.,TRBV28,TRBD1,TRBJ2-7,TGTGCCAGCAGTTTACACGACGCACGGACAGGGGCCTACGAGCAGTACTTC,CASSLHDARTGAYEQYF
.,TRBV20-1,TRBD2,TRBJ2-5,TGCAGTCCGGGGTCCACTAGCGGGAGGGCCCAGTACTTC,CSPGSTSGRAQYF
few,TRBV12-3/TRBV12-4,.,TRBJ1-5,TGCGCCAGCAGGCAGGGTGAGGATCAGCCCCAGCATTTT,CASRQGEDQPQHF
few,TRBV10-3,.,TRBJ2-3,TGTGCCATCAGTGAGTCGAATGAGGCGGGAATCACAGATACGCAGTATTTT,CAISESNEAGITDTQYF
.,TRBV7-2,TRBD2,TRBJ2-2,TGTGCCAGCAGGGGGGGGTCCAACACCGGGGAGCTGTTTTTT,CASRGGSNTGELFF
few,TRBV30,.,TRBJ2-4,TGTGCCTGGAGCACGGTGAAAAACATTCAGTACTTC,CAWSTVKNIQYF
few,TRBV18,.,TRBJ1-1,TGTGCCAGCTCACATAACAAGACAGGCATGAACACTGAAGCTTTCTTT,CASSHNKTGMNTEAFF
few,TRBV6-2/TRBV6-3,TRBD1,TRBJ2-1,TGTGCCAGCAGCCGCACAGGGGCCGAGCAGTTCTTC,CASSRTGAEQFF
.,TRBV29-1,.,TRBJ2-5,TGCAGCGTTGTCAGAGACAACCAAGAGACCCAGTACTTC,CSVVRDNQETQYF
.,TRBV2,.,TRBJ2-5,TGTGCCAGCAGTGATTACAGCTCCCAAGAGACCCAGTACTTC,CASSDYSSQETQYF
few,TRBV5-1,TRBD1,TRBJ2-1,TGCGCCAGCAGCTTGGGATTGACAGGGGGATTGGGTGAGCAGTTCTTC,CASSLGLTGGLGEQFF
.,TRBV20-1,.,TRBJ2-1,TGCAGTGCTAAGGCAGCCTTCGTCCCTAGCAGGAGGGCCTACAATGAGCAGTTCTTC,CSAKAAFVPSRRAYNEQFF
few,TRBV7-2,.,TRBJ1-1,TGTGCCAGCAGCAGAACCCCGGGAGAGAACACTGAAGCTTTCTTT,CASSRTPGENTEAFF
.,TRBV6-2/TRBV6-3,.,TRBJ2-7,TGTGCCAGCAGTTACTCCGCAGGGACGGGGGAGCAGTACTTC,CASSYSAGTGEQYF
.,TRBV7-2,TRBD2,TRBJ2-7,TGTGCCAGCAGCCAGGGGGGACTAGCGGGAAGGCAGTACTTC,CASSQGGLAGRQYF
few,TRBV29-1,.,TRBJ1-2,TGCAGCGTTGACCTCGCCCACGAGTATGGCTACACCTTC,CSVDLAHEYGYTF
few,TRBV29-1,TRBD2,TRBJ2-7,TGCAGCGTTGGGGGGGGAGGCTACGAGCAGTACTTC,CSVGGGGYEQYF
.,TRBV4-3,.,TRBJ2-7,TGCGCCAGCAGCCAAGAGGTCGGTTCCTACGAGCAGTACTTC,CASSQEVGSYEQYF
.,TRBV4-3,.,TRBJ1-5,TGCGCCAGCAGCCAAAACCCTTATAGCAATCAGCCCCAGCATTTT,CASSQNPYSNQPQHF
.,TRBV20-1,.,TRBJ2-5,TGCAGTGCTAGCCTACAGGGGACCCAGTACTTC,CSASLQGTQYF
.,TRBV27,TRBD2,TRBJ2-3,TGTGCCAGCAGTTTATTGGGGACTACCCCCTCCACAGATACGCAGTATTTT,CASSLLGTTPSTDTQYF
.,TRBV6-4,.,TRBJ1-6,TGTGCCAGCAGTGACAAGCTGGGCGGGAATTCACCCCTCCACTTT,CASSDKLGGNSPLHF
.,TRBV5-1,TRBD1,TRBJ2-1,TGCGCCAGCAGCCGGACCGGGACAGGGGGCTACAATGAGCAGTTCTTC,CASSRTGTGGYNEQFF
.,TRBV6-2/TRBV6-3,TRBD2,TRBJ2-1,TGTGCCAGCAGGACCACAGCGAGCGGGAGGGCCGGGGGGTACAATGAGCAGTTCTTC,CASRTTASGRAGGYNEQFF
.,TRBV12-5,.,TRBJ1-2,TGTGCTAGTGGTTACGGCAGTTACTATGGCTACACCTTC,CASGYGSYYGYTF
many,TRBV2,.,TRBJ1-3,TGTGCCAGCAGTGAAACAGGCTCTGGAAACACCATATATTTT,CASSETGSGNTIYF
.,TRBV12-3/TRBV12-4,.,TRBJ2-3,TGTGCCAGCAGTTTTAGTCTGGATACGCAGTATTTT,CASSFSLDTQYF
few,TRBV20-1,TRBD2,TRBJ2-5,TGCAGTGCTAGTGGAAACCCTAGCGGGATGTTACTCCAAGAGACCCAGTACTTC,CSASGNPSGMLLQETQYF
.,TRBV7-9,TRBD1,TRBJ1-5,TGTGCCAGCAGCGGACAGGGAAGCAATCAGCCCCAGCATTTT,CASSGQGSNQPQHF
.,TRBV12-3/TRBV12-4,.,TRBJ2-4,TGTGCCAGCAGTTTAAAGAGGGCGAACATTCAGTACTTC,CASSLKRANIQYF
few,TRBV20-1,TRBD2,TRBJ2-1,TGCAGCGTACCGGGAGGGGGGGAGCAGTTCTTC,CSVPGGGEQFF
few,TRBV6-5,.,TRBJ1-1,TGTGCCAGCCGACGGACAGCGAACACTGAAGCCTTCTTT,CASRRTANTEAFF